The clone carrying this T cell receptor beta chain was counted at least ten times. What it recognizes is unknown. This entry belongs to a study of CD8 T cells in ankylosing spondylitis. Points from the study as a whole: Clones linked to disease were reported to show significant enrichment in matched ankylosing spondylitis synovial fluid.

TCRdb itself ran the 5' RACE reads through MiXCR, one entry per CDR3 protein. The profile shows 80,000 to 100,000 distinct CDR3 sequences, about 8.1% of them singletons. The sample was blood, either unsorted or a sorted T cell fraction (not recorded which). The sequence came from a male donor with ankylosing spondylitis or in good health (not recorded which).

Here the CDR3 reads CATSDPGLAGGPGEQFF. The CDR3 DNA sequence: TGTGCCACCAGTGATCCAGGACTAGCGGGGGGGCCAGGTGAGCAGTTCTTC. This chain uses TRBV24-1 with TRBJ2-1, with 15 nucleotides matching TRBD2. Germline CDR1 and CDR2: KGHDR and SFDVKD. V lost 3 bases and J lost 9; bases outside the gene matches: 8. This CDR3 spans 17 amino acids.